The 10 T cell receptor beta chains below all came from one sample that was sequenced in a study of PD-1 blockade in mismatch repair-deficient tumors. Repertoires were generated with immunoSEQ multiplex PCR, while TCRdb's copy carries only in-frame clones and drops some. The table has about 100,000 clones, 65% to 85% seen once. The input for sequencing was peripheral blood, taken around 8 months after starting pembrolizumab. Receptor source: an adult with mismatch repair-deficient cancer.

The CDR3 sequence is CASSLGVNTEAFF. CDR3 coding DNA: TGCGCCAGCAGCTTGGGAGTGAACACTGAAGCTTTCTTT. The rearrangement links TRBV5-1 to TRBJ1-1; D is unclear. This CDR3 contains 13 residues. Trimming took 0 bases from V and 0 from J, leaving 3 bases between them. Germline V gene sequence: CDR1 SGHRS, CDR2 YFSETQ.

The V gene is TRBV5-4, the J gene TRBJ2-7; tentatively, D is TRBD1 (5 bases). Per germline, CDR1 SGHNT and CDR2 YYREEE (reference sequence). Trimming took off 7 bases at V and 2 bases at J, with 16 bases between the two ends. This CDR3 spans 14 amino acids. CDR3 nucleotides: TGTGCCAGCGGGCTCACGGACAAACCCTACGAGCAGTACTTC. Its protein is CASGLTDKPYEQYF.

The CDR3 here is CASSISSGGESSYEQYF. CDR3 nucleotides: TGTGCCAGTAGTATCTCCAGCGGGGGCGAAAGCTCCTACGAGCAGTACTTC. V usage is TRBV19 and J usage is TRBJ2-7; 8 bases align to TRBD2. The CDR3 consists of 17 residues. V gave up 3 bases and J gave up 0 bases; unmatched junction bases: 10. Germline-derived CDR1 and CDR2 are LNHDA and SQIVND (reference sequence).

Here the CDR3 reads CASSISQAPETQYF. The CDR3 nucleotides are TGTGCCAGTAGTATATCCCAGGCCCCAGAGACCCAGTACTTC. The genes are TRBV19 and TRBJ2-5, with D hard to call. V dropped 2 bases and J dropped 4 bases, with 11 bases sitting between them. Per germline, CDR1 LNHDA and CDR2 SQIVND (reference sequence). The CDR3 has 14 amino acids.

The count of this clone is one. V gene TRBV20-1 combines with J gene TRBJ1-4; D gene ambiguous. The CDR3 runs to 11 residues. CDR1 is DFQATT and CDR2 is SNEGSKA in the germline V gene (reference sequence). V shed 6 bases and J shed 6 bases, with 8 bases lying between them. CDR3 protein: CSARRDEKLFF. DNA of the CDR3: TGCAGTGCCCGTCGGGATGAAAAACTGTTTTTT.

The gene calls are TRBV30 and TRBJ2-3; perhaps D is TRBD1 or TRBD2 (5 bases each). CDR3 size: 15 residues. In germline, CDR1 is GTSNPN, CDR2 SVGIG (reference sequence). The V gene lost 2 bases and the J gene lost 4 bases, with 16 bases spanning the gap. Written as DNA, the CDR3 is TGTGCCTGGAGTACGGGACGAGGCCTCCCAGATACGCAGTATTTT. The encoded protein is CAWSTGRGLPDTQYF. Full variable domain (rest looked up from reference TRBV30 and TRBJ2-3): SQTIHQWPATLVQPVGSPLSLECTVEGTSNPNLYWYRQAAGRGLQLLFYSVGIGQISSEVPQNLSASRPQDRQFILSSKKLLLSDSGFYLCAWSTGRGLPDTQYFGPGTRLTVL.

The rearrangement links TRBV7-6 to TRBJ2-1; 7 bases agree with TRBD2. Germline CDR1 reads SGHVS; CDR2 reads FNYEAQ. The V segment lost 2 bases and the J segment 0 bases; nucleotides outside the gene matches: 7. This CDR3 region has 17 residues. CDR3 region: CASSLTTSVSSYNEQFF. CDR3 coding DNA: TGTGCCAGCAGCTTAACCACTAGCGTCAGCTCCTACAATGAGCAGTTCTTC.

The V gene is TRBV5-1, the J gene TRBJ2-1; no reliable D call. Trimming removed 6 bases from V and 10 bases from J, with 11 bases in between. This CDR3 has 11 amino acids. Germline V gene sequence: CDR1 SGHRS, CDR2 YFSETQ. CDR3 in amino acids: CASTAKGEQFF. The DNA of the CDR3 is TGCGCCAGCACCGCTAAAGGGGAGCAGTTCTTC.

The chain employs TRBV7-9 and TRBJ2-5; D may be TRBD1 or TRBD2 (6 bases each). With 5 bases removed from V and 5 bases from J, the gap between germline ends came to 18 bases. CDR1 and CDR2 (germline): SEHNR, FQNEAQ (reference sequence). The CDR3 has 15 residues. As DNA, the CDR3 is TGTGCCAGCAGCACGGGGGCAGGGGATAAGGAGACCCAGTACTTC. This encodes CASSTGAGDKETQYF.

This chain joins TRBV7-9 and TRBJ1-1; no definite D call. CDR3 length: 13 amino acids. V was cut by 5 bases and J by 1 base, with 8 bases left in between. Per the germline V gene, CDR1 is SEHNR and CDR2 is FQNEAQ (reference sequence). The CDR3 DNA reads TGTGCCAGCAGCACGGTAGCGAACACTGAAGCTTTCTTT. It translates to CASSTVANTEAFF.